This T cell receptor (beta chain) came from a study of OX40 agonist ivuxolimab in advanced cancers. Study information: Previous treatment with anti-PD-1, anti-PD-L1 or anti-CTLA-4 therapy was allowed; 40% had received some.

The sampling schedule covered blood at baseline, cycle 4 day 1, and cycle 7 day 1. Profiled with immunoSEQ multiplex PCR; TCRdb holds only in-frame clones, not every one. The sample contains 45,000 to 50,000 clones, roughly nine tenths of which appear only once. Germline-derived CDR1 and CDR2 are SGHAT and FQDESV (reference sequence). Trimming shortened V by 4 bases and J by 6 bases, and 16 bases separated the two germline ends. The CDR3 is made up of 14 amino acids. The specimen was CD4+ or CD8+ T cells sorted from blood, collected in a trial of the OX40 agonist ivuxolimab. The clonotype originates from an adult with an advanced solid tumor such as melanoma, head and neck, liver or kidney cancer. The rearrangement joins TRBV11-1 to TRBJ2-7; D is perhaps TRBD2 (6 bases). CDR3 nucleotide sequence: TGTGCCAGCAGCTGGGGGGACTCCTTCCCCGAGCAGTACTTC. It encodes CASSWGDSFPEQYF.